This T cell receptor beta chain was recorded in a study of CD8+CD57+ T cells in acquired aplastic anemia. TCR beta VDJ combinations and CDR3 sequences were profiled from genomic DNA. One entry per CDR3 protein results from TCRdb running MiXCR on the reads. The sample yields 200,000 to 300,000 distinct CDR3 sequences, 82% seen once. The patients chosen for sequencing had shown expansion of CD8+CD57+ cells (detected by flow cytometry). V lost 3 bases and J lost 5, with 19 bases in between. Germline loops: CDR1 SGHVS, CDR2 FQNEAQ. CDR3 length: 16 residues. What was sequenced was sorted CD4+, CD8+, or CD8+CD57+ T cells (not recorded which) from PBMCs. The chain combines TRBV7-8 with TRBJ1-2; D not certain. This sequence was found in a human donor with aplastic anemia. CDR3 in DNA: TGTGCCAGCAGCTTGGAGAGGGATGGCGTCGCATATGGCTACACCTTC. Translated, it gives CASSLERDGVAYGYTF.